The 8 T cell receptor beta chains given below trace back to one sample, sequenced in a study of shared clonotypes between healthy human individuals. The data were produced by immunoSEQ multiplex PCR, yet TCRdb's version contains in-frame clones alone and is incomplete. The sample includes some 300,000 clones, roughly 80% seen only once; the top ten take around 9.3%. Sample: memory CD4+ T cells sorted from blood. As for subset: CD45RA-negative fraction. The source of these receptors is a man aged 30 to 39 in good health.

Only one count was recorded for this clone. The chain combines TRBV7-3 with TRBJ2-1; D is undetermined. V was cut by 5 bases and J by 0 bases, with 11 bases left in between. The CDR3 extends over 15 amino acids. Germline CDR1 and CDR2: SGHTA and FQGTGA. The CDR3: CASSPYKSSYNEQFF. CDR3 nucleotides: TGTGCCAGCAGCCCTTACAAGAGCTCCTACAATGAGCAGTTCTTC.

This chain connects TRBV15 to TRBJ2-5, with 7 bases matching TRBD1. V lost 5 bases to trimming and J lost 2 bases; unmatched junction nucleotides: 5. The CDR3 has 14 amino acids. Germline V CDR1 and CDR2: LNHNV, YYDKDF (reference sequence). The CDR3 DNA follows: TGTGCCACCAGCCCGCCCAGGGGGCAAGAGACCCAGTACTTC. Its translation: CATSPPRGQETQYF.

This chain joins TRBV27 and TRBJ1-2; D call uncertain. V gave up 3 bases and J gave up 4 bases, with 9 bases separating them. This CDR3 is built from 13 residues. Germline V lookup: CDR1 MNHEY, CDR2 SMNVEV (reference sequence). CDR3 region: CASSLVASYGYTF. CDR3 in DNA: TGTGCCAGCAGTTTGGTTGCTTCCTATGGCTACACCTTC.

The chain links TRBV7-9 to TRBJ1-1; possibly TRBD1 for D (5 bases). Germline CDR1 and CDR2: SEHNR and FQNEAQ (reference sequence). The CDR3 totals 13 residues. V was pared by 4 bases and J by 10 bases, with 16 bases between. CDR3 DNA sequence: TGTGCCAGCAGCTCTACTCAGGGCGCAAGAGCTTTCTTT. Translating gives CASSSTQGARAFF.

This clone was seen just once. CDR3 loop: CAGRRDINTGELFF. As DNA, the CDR3 is TGTGCCGGACGTAGGGATATCAACACCGGGGAGCTGTTTTTT. The V call is TRBV2, the J call TRBJ2-2; D uncertain. The V and J ends lost 11 bases and 2 bases respectively, with 15 bases between them. The CDR3 has 14 amino acids. Germline CDR1 and CDR2: SNHLY and FYNNEI.

The chain joins TRBV10-1 to TRBJ2-7, with D possibly being TRBD2 (6 bases). In germline, CDR1 is WNHNN, CDR2 SYGVQD (reference sequence). This CDR3 is built from 13 residues. V was cut by 1 base and J by 6 bases, with 10 bases left in between. The CDR3: CASSEFRAGEQYF. CDR3 nucleotides: TGCGCCAGCAGTGAGTTTAGAGCGGGCGAGCAGTACTTC.

The gene calls are TRBV27 and TRBJ1-5, with D perhaps TRBD1 (5 bases). V was trimmed by 3 bases and J by 2 bases, leaving 5 bases between them. Germline V gives CDR1 MNHEY, CDR2 SMNVEV (reference sequence). The CDR3 totals 13 residues. The CDR3 region is CASSFRGNQPQHF. DNA of the CDR3: TGTGCCAGCAGTTTCAGGGGCAATCAGCCCCAGCATTTT.

The chain carries TRBV10-2 and TRBJ2-2; D ambiguous. Trimming stripped 6 bases from V and 7 bases from J, with 6 bases between. This CDR3 comprises 11 residues. The germline gives CDR1 WSHSY, CDR2 SAAADI. CDR3 bases: TGCGCCAGCAGGTCGGGCGGGGAGCTGTTTTTT. It specifies CASRSGGELFF.